This T cell receptor (beta chain) was retrieved from a study of blood T cells in healthy people across ages. This CDR3 region has 15 residues. The germline gives CDR1 SGHTA, CDR2 FQGNSA. The ends were cut back, 4 bases at V and 0 bases at J, with 10 bases in the middle. The use of a sample-barcoded 5' primer and a J-beta primer mix characterized a second PCR of roughly 6 to 11 cycles. Via MiXCR, TCRdb re-called the 5' RACE reads, giving one row per CDR3 protein. Among about 780,000 distinct CDR3 sequences, 46% were seen once, and the ten largest hold 18%. The V and J genes are TRBV7-2 and TRBJ2-1, with unresolved D. Sample: blood. The TCR sequence derives from an elderly man in good health. CDR3 protein: CASSSDLSSYNEQFF. CDR3 DNA sequence: TGTGCCAGCAGCTCGGACCTGAGCTCCTACAATGAGCAGTTCTTC.